This T cell receptor (beta chain) was profiled in a study of T cell changes during pregnancy in multiple sclerosis. Measured with immunoSEQ multiplex PCR; TCRdb has only the in-frame clones, and not every one. The top ten clones hold roughly 8% of a sample with about 47,000 clones, 75% to 90% of them seen once. The CDR3 totals 15 residues. V lost 3 bases to trimming and J lost 7 bases, with 17 bases between them. Germline CDR1 SGHRS, CDR2 YFSETQ. This TCR was recovered from a female donor with multiple sclerosis, enrolled in a pregnancy study. The input for sequencing was CD8+ T cells from peripheral blood mononuclear cells, taken in the second trimester of pregnancy. V gene TRBV5-1 combines with J gene TRBJ1-3; D remains ambiguous. The CDR3 region is CASSSSEGDWNTIYF. The CDR3 region has the DNA TGCGCCAGCAGCTCGTCCGAGGGAGATTGGAACACCATATATTTT.